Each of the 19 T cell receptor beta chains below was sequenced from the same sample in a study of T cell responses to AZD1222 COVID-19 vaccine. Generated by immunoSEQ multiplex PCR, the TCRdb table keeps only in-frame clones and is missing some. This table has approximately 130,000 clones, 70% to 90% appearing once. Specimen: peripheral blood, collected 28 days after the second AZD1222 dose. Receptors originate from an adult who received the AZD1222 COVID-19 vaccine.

The CDR3 loop reads CASSLTTGFSDGYTF. Here the CDR3 DNA reads TGTGCCAGCTCGCTAACTACAGGTTTTAGTGATGGCTACACCTTC. This chain uses TRBV18 with TRBJ1-2; the D gene is possibly TRBD1 (5 bases). Germline-derived CDR1 and CDR2 are KGHSH and LQKENI. Trimming took off 6 bases at V and 6 bases at J, with 20 bases between the two ends. The CDR3 consists of 15 residues.

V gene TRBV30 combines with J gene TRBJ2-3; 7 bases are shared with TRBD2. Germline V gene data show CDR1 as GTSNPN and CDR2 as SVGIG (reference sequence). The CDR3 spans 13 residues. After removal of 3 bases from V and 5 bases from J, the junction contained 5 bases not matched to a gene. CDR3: CAWSWSSGDTQYF. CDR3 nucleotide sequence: TGTGCCTGGAGCTGGTCTAGCGGAGATACGCAGTATTTT.

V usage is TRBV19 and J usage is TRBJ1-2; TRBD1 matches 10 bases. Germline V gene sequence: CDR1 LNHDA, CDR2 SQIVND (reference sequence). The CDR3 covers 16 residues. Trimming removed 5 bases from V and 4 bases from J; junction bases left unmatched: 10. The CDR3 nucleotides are TGTGCCAGTAGTGTACCCGGGACAGGGGTGATCTATGGCTACACCTTC. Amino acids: CASSVPGTGVIYGYTF.

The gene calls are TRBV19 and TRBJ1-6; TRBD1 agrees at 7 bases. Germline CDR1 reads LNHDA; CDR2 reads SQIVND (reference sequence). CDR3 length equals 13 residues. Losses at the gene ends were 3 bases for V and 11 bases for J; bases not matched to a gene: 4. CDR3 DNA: TGTGCCAGTAGTATCTCAGGGGGAACACCCCTCCACTTT. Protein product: CASSISGGTPLHF.

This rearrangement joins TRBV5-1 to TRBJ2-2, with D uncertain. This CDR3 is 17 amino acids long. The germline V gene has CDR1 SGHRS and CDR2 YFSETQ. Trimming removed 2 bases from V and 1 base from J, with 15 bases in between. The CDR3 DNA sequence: TGCGCCAGCAGCTTTATTCGTCCGGCAGGGAACACCGGGGAGCTGTTTTTT. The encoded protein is CASSFIRPAGNTGELFF. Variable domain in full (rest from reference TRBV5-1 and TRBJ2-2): KAGVTQTPRYLIKTRGQQVTLSCSPISGHRSVSWYQQTPGQGLQFLFEYFSETQRNKGNFPGRFSGRQFSNSRSEMNVSTLELGDSALYLCASSFIRPAGNTGELFFGEGSRLTVL.

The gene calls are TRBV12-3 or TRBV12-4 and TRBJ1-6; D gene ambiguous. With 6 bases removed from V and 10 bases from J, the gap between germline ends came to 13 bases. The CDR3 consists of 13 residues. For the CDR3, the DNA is TGTGCCAGCAGGTTCTTCAGCGGGTCACCCCTCCACTTT. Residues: CASRFFSGSPLHF.

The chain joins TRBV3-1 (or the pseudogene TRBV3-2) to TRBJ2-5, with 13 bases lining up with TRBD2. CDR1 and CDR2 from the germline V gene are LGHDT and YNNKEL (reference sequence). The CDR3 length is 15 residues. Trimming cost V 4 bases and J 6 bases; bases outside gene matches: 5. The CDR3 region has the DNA TGTGCCAGCAGCCGATTACTAGCGGGGGGGCAGACCCAGTACTTC. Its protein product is CASSRLLAGGQTQYF.

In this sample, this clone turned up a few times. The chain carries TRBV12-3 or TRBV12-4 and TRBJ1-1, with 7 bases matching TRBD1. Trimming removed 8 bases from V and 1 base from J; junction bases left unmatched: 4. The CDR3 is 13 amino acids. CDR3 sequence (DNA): TGTGCCAGCCGACAGGGTTGGAACACTGAAGCTTTCTTT. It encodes CASRQGWNTEAFF.

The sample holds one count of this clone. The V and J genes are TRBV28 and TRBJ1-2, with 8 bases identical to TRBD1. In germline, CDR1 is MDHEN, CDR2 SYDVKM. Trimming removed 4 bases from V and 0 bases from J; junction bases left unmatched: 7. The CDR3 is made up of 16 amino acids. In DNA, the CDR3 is TGTGCCAGCAGTTCGCCAGGGGGCCTTCCTAACTATGGCTACACCTTC. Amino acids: CASSSPGGLPNYGYTF.

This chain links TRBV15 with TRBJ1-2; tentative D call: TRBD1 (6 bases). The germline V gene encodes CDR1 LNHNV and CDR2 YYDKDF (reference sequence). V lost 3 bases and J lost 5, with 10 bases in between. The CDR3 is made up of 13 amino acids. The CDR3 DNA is TGTGCCACCAGCAGGGACAGCAGTTATGGCTACACCTTC. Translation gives CATSRDSSYGYTF.

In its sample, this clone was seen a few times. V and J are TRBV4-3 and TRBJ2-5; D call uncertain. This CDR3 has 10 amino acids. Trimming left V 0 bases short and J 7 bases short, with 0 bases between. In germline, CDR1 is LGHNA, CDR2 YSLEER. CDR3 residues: CASSQETQYF. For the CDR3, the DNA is TGCGCCAGCAGCCAAGAGACCCAGTACTTC.

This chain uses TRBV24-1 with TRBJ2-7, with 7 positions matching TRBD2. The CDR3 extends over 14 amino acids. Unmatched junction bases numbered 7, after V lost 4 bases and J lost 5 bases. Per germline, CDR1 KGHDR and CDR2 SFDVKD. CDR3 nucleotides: TGTGCCACCAGTGAAACGGGAGGATTTCACGAGCAGTACTTC. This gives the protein CATSETGGFHEQYF.

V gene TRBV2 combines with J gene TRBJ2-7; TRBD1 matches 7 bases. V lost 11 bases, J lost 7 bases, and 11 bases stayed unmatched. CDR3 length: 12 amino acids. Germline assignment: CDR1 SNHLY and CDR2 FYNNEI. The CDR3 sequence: CARKVGGGEQYF. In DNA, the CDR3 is TGTGCCCGAAAAGTAGGGGGCGGAGAGCAGTACTTC. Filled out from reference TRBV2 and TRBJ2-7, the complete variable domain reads EPEVTQTPSHQVTQMGQEVILRCVPISNHLYFYWYRQILGQKVEFLVSFYNNEISEKSEIFDDQFSVERPDGSNFTLKIRSTKLEDSAMYFCARKVGGGEQYFGPGTRLTVT.

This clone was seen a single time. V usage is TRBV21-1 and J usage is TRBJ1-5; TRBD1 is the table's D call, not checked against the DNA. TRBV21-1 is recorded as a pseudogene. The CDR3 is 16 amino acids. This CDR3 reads CASSYLGALANQPQHF. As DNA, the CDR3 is TGTGCCAGCAGCTACTTGGGGGCCTTAGCAAATCAGCCCCAGCATTTT.

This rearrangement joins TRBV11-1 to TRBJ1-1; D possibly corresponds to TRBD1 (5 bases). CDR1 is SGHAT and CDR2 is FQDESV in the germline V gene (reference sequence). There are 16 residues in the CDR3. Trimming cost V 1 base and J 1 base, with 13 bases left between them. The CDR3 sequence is CASSLVGGPRNTEAFF. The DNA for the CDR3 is TGTGCCAGCAGCTTAGTCGGGGGACCTCGGAACACTGAAGCTTTCTTT.

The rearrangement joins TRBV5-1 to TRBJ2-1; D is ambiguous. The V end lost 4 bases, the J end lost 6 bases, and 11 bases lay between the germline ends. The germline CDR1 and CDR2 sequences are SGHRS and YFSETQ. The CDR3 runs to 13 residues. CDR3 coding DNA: TGCGCCAGCAGCCCTATAGCACCCAATGAGCAGTTCTTC. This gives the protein CASSPIAPNEQFF.

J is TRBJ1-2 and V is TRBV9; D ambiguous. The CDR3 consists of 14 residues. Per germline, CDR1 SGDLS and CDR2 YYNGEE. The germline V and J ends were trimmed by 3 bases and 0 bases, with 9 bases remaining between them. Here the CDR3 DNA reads TGTGCCAGCAGCGCGGAGGGCACTAACTATGGCTACACCTTC. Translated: CASSAEGTNYGYTF. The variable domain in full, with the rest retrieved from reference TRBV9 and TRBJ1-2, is DSGVTQTPKHLITATGQRVTLRCSPRSGDLSVYWYQQSLDQGLQFLIQYYNGEERAKGNILERFSAQQFPDLHSELNLSSLELGDSALYFCASSAEGTNYGYTFGSGTRLTVV.

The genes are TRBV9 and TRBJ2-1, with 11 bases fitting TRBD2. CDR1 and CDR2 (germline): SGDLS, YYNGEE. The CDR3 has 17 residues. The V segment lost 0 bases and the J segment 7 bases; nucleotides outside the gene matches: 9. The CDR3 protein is CASSVGLAGGHVNEQFF. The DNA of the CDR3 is TGTGCCAGCAGCGTAGGTTTAGCGGGGGGGCACGTTAATGAGCAGTTCTTC.

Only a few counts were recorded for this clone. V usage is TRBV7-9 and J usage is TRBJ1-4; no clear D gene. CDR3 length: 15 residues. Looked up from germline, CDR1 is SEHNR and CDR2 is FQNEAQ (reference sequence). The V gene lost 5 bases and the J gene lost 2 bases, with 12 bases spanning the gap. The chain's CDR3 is CASSLLGATNEKLFF. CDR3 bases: TGTGCCAGCAGCCTCTTAGGAGCGACTAATGAAAAACTGTTTTTT.